The text below deals with one TCR beta chain. Cohorts were determined from participant-reported clinical history. Source study methods: Researchers report that nucleated cell counts were estimated from reference gene primer amplification. Assay: immunoSEQ multiplex PCR; the TCRdb copy retains only in-frame clones and omits some. That table furnishes V, J and clone size, whereas the DNA furnished D and trimming. The sample shows about 280,000 clones, around 87% of them seen only once. This sample is drawn from a study of blood T cell repertoires in COVID-19. Whole-study context: Spain, Italy and the United States supplied samples that represented acute and convalescent COVID-19. The cDNA or gDNA used as material had been derived from T cells, B-cell-depleted T cells, or PBMCs.

Looked up from germline, CDR1 is SGHRS and CDR2 is YFSETQ. Trimming at V came to 1 base and at J to 6 bases, leaving 6 bases not matched to a gene. This CDR3 contains 15 residues. J is TRBJ2-3 and V is TRBV5-1, with 9 bases aligning to TRBD1. Sequencing used PBMCs or T cells enriched from blood (not recorded which). The sequence derives from a woman under 30 with acute COVID-19. The CDR3 sequence is CASSLPPGTGDTQYF. CDR3 DNA sequence: TGCGCCAGCAGCTTGCCTCCCGGGACAGGGGATACGCAGTATTTT.